This TCR beta chain was observed in a study of blood T cell repertoires in COVID-19. Study at large: The United States, Italy and Spain supplied acute and convalescent COVID-19 samples. PBMCs, B-cell-depleted T cells, or T cells were the source of the cDNA or gDNA that made up the material.

Germline CDR1 reads MDHEN; CDR2 reads SYDVKM. Trimming left V 3 bases short and J 5 bases short, with 13 bases between. This CDR3 region has 14 residues. The authors' processing: The authors estimated nucleated cell counts from reference gene primer amplification. TCRdb keeps only in-frame clones here, not all; method: immunoSEQ multiplex PCR. The V and J calls and clone size are taken from that table; D and trimming were inferred from the DNA. Of a few hundred thousand clones listed, roughly 86% were seen once; the top ten hold about 1.6%. This receptor was identified in a woman aged 45-60 years with acute or convalescent COVID-19. Sequencing was carried out using peripheral blood. The chain employs TRBV28 and TRBJ1-1; D call uncertain. As DNA, the CDR3 is TGTGCCAGCAGTTTGCGGATTTTTGGGACTGAAGCTTTCTTT. Its translation is CASSLRIFGTEAFF.